The sequence of this T cell receptor (beta chain) was determined in a study of siplizumab effects on memory and regulatory T cells. To note about this clone: Its target is not known.

Per sample, 100,000 or so TCR templates underwent assay. Clones were sequenced by immunoSEQ multiplex PCR, and TCRdb holds only the in-frame ones, with some missing. Among about 100,000 clones listed, around 94% were seen once. Looked up from germline, CDR1 is SGDLS and CDR2 is YYNGEE. Trimming shortened V by 0 bases and J by 4 bases, and 16 bases separated the two germline ends. CDR3 size: 16 residues. Findings of the study overall: Among sequences traceable to unstimulated CD4+ memory cells, alloreactive ones were significantly reduced by siplizumab. Memory cells seemed less diverse than naive T cells, which also seemed major contributors to the alloresponse. Proliferating siplizumab-culture Tregs lacked confirmation of suppressive function.

The chain couples TRBV9 to TRBJ1-2; D is ambiguous. The sample consisted of non-Treg CD4+ T cells sorted from blood. The receptor was derived from a human donor in good health. The CDR3 sequence: CASSVGVSDISYGYTF. The CDR3 nucleotides are TGTGCCAGCAGCGTAGGGGTAAGCGACATCTCCTATGGCTACACCTTC.